The rows below give T cell receptor beta chains drawn from one sample of a study of radiation and T cells in renal cell carcinoma. Assay used: immunoSEQ multiplex PCR; TCRdb lists only in-frame clones, some missing. The sample has approximately 18,000 clones, just over 60% seen once. Sequencing used tumor tissue, obtained from a patient whose treatment included radiotherapy and nephrectomy. The receptors stem from a woman in her sixties or seventies with renal cell carcinoma. Each CDR3 is given with its conserved first and last residue. Fields, in order: V gene, D gene, clone size, J gene, CDR3 DNA, CDR3 protein. A D gene is named only where the DNA matches it firmly. A clone size is listed for some rows: how often the clone was seen (once, few, many), or a class if it is expanded.

TRBV10-3	TRBD1	few	TRBJ2-7	TGTGCCATCCGGCAGGGGATAGGGGGCCTTTACGAGCAGTACTTC	CAIRQGIGGLYEQYF
TRBV7-8	NA	NA	TRBJ2-7	TGTGCCAGCAGCTTGGCCGGGACCCCGGTCTACGAGCAGTACTTC	CASSLAGTPVYEQYF
TRBV21-1	NA	NA	TRBJ2-5	TGTGCCAGCAGTCGGCAGGGATTCGGCGGGACCCAGTACTTC	CASSRQGFGGTQYF
TRBV6-6	NA	NA	TRBJ1-5	TGTGCCAGCATGGTTAGCAATCAGCCCCAGCATTTT	CASMVSNQPQHF
TRBV5-6	NA	NA	TRBJ1-3	TGTGCCAGCAGCTTAATGGGGGGAAACACCATATATTTT	CASSLMGGNTIYF
TRBV29-1	NA	NA	TRBJ1-1	TGCAGCGCGGGGGGGGTACAAGCTTTCTTT	CSAGGVQAFF
TRBV7-9	TRBD1	NA	TRBJ2-7	TGTGCCAGCAGCCCCCCCGGGACAGTTTATGACGAGCAGTACTTC	CASSPPGTVYDEQYF
TRBV10-3	NA	few	TRBJ1-2	TGTGCCATCAGTGAGTCTGAGTCAGGTCGTGGCTACACCTTC	CAISESESGRGYTF
TRBV27	NA	few	TRBJ1-4	TGTGCCAGCAGCCCAAGCAGTGAAAAACTGTTTTTT	CASSPSSEKLFF
TRBV28	TRBD1	NA	TRBJ1-3	TGTGCCAGCACGGGGACAGACTCTGGAAACACCATATATTTT	CASTGTDSGNTIYF
TRBV5-1	TRBD2	NA	TRBJ2-3	TGCGCCAGCGGCCCAGGGCGGGGGGCAGATACGCAGTATTTT	CASGPGRGADTQYF
TRBV7-5	NA	few	TRBJ1-2	TGTGCCAGCAGCTCTCCCCTCGACAGGGGAGGATATGGCTACACCTTC	CASSSPLDRGGYGYTF
TRBV5-6	TRBD1	NA	TRBJ1-2	TGTGCCAGCAGCACCAGGGGGACTAACTATGGCTACACCTTC	CASSTRGTNYGYTF
TRBV6-5	NA	NA	TRBJ2-5	TGTGCCAGCAGTTCCCGTGGAGGCAGCCATGGGCAGTACTTC	CASSSRGGSHGQYF
TRBV5-6	NA	NA	TRBJ1-4	TGTGCCAGCAGCCAAATTGCAACTAATGAAAAACTGTTTTTT	CASSQIATNEKLFF
TRBV27	NA	NA	TRBJ1-6	TGTGCCAGCACATTCGTGGGGAGCAATAATTCACCCCTCTACTTT	CASTFVGSNNSPLYF
TRBV27	TRBD1	NA	TRBJ1-1	TGTGCCAGCAGTAAGGACAGGGTGAACACTGAAGCTTTCTTT	CASSKDRVNTEAFF
TRBV27	TRBD1	NA	TRBJ2-1	TGTGCCAGCAGTTCGACAGGGTCAAACCTCTTATACAATGAGCAGTTCTTC	CASSSTGSNLLYNEQFF
TRBV6-4	TRBD1	few	TRBJ1-5	TGTGCTCCAGGGACAGGTGATTATAGCAATCAGCCCCAGCATTTT	CAPGTGDYSNQPQHF
TRBV19	NA	once	TRBJ2-3	TGTGCCAGTAGAGAGGGGACTAGCACAGATACGCAGTATTTT	CASREGTSTDTQYF
TRBV4-2	NA	NA	TRBJ2-1	TGTGCCAGCAGCCAAGAAGTCGCCGCCAATGAGCAGTTCTTC	CASSQEVAANEQFF
TRBV19	TRBD1	NA	TRBJ2-6	TGTGCCAGTAGTCGGGACAGGGGAACCCTATCTGGGGCCAACGTCCTGACTTTC	CASSRDRGTLSGANVLTF
TRBV6-1	NA	NA	TRBJ2-6	TGTGCCAGCAGTGTCAAGCCTGCACAGGGCTCTGGGGCCAACGTCCTGACTTTC	CASSVKPAQGSGANVLTF
TRBV6-1	TRBD2	NA	TRBJ2-7	TGTGCCAGTGACGTTAGCGGGGTCTCCTACGAGCAGTACTTC	CASDVSGVSYEQYF
TRBV6-5	TRBD2	NA	TRBJ2-3	TGTGCCAGCAGTCCTAGGACTAGCGGGGAAGATACGCAGTATTTT	CASSPRTSGEDTQYF
TRBV2	TRBD2	NA	TRBJ2-1	TGTGCCAGCAGTTTAGCGGGGAGTGAGCAGTTCTTC	CASSLAGSEQFF
TRBV27	TRBD1	few	TRBJ2-7	TGTGCCAGCAGTTTATCGCCCCAGGGGGCCTACGAGCAGTACTTC	CASSLSPQGAYEQYF
TRBV4-2	TRBD1	NA	TRBJ2-7	TGTGCCAGCAGCCGGGAACAGGGGGAGTCCTACGAGCAGTACTTC	CASSREQGESYEQYF
TRBV30	NA	NA	TRBJ1-2	TGTGCCTGGGGTCTGGAGGGCTATGGCTACACCTTC	CAWGLEGYGYTF